The 29 T cell receptor beta chains given below trace back to one sample, sequenced in a study of control samples from healthy donors and cancer patients (dated by TCRdb to between 2020 and 2021). Receptor libraries were prepared by the immunoSEQ multiplex PCR assay. TCRdb obtained this table from immuneACCESS and retained in-frame rearrangements with V and J assigned. These tables miss some clones; where compared with another copy, unresolved V genes account for less than half of the shortfall, and the remainder is unexplained. This sample lists about 92,000 clones; 82% were detected once. Of the sample, over 7.5% is held by the ten largest clones. The sample was blood. The receptor source for this set is a woman aged 60 to 75 in good health.

As to this clone: Different DNA sequences within this sample yield the same CDR3. The chain carries TRBV19 and TRBJ2-5; D is possibly TRBD1 (6 bases). Trimming removed 4 bases at V and 1 base at J, with 13 bases between. This CDR3 contains 15 residues. Looked up from germline, CDR1 is LNHDA and CDR2 is SQIVND (reference sequence). In DNA form, the CDR3 reads TGTGCCAGTAGTACCTCCCGAGGGGGCCAAGAGACCCAGTACTTC. Encoded protein: CASSTSRGGQETQYF.

This clone has just a few counts. The gene calls are TRBV7-9 and TRBJ2-1; no clear D. Germline V lookup: CDR1 SEHNR, CDR2 FQNEAQ (reference sequence). V lost 7 bases to trimming and J lost 6 bases, with 25 bases between them. The CDR3 has 17 residues. DNA of the CDR3: TGTGCCAGCACCCAATGGGTTTCAGTAGCTGGAAGCAATGAGCAGTTCTTC. It yields the protein CASTQWVSVAGSNEQFF.

The count of this clone is one. The genes are TRBV7-6 and TRBJ1-2; TRBD1 agrees at 12 bases. CDR1 is SGHVS and CDR2 is FNYEAQ in the germline V gene. The CDR3 length is 17 residues. The V gene end was trimmed by 5 bases and the J gene end by 1 base; junction bases not matched to a gene: 8. The CDR3 DNA follows: TGTGCCAGCAGCCCTGGGACAGGGGGCACGATTAACTATGGCTACACCTTC. Protein sequence: CASSPGTGGTINYGYTF.

The chain carries TRBV27 and TRBJ1-2; 8 nucleotides line up with TRBD1. Per the germline V gene, CDR1 is MNHEY and CDR2 is SMNVEV (reference sequence). This CDR3 contains 14 residues. Trimming removed 6 bases from V and 4 bases from J; junction bases left unmatched: 7. CDR3 in amino acids: CASRPKDRGYGYTF. CDR3 in DNA: TGTGCCAGCAGACCAAAAGACAGGGGCTATGGCTACACCTTC.

The V and J genes are TRBV4-2 and TRBJ1-5; the match to TRBD1 covers 7 bases. The length of the CDR3 is 17 residues. With V trimmed by 0 bases and J by 2 bases, 7 bases remained unmatched. Germline V gives CDR1 LGHNA, CDR2 YNFKEQ. DNA for the CDR3: TGTGCCAGCAGCCAAGAGCAGGGGGAGATGGGCAATCAGCCCCAGCATTTT. Residues: CASSQEQGEMGNQPQHF.

The chain links TRBV7-2 to TRBJ1-4, with D uncertain. The germline V and J ends were trimmed by 1 base and 4 bases, with 10 bases remaining between them. The CDR3 length is 15 residues. Looked up from germline, CDR1 is SGHTA and CDR2 is FQGNSA. The CDR3 is CASSLGGQFNEKLFF. In nucleotides, the CDR3 is TGTGCCAGCAGCTTAGGGGGTCAGTTTAATGAAAAACTGTTTTTT.

V is TRBV7-8 and J is TRBJ2-2, with D unclear. The CDR3 is made up of 12 amino acids. Germline values: CDR1 SGHVS, CDR2 FQNEAQ. The germline V and J ends were trimmed by 1 base and 7 bases, with 4 bases remaining between them. CDR3 in amino acids: CASSLVLGELFF. In nucleotides, the CDR3 is TGTGCCAGCAGCTTAGTTCTCGGGGAGCTGTTTTTT. Looking up the rest from reference TRBV7-8 and TRBJ2-2 gives the full variable domain: GAGVSQSPRYKVAKRGQDVALRCDPISGHVSLFWYQQALGQGPEFLTYFQNEAQLDKSGLPSDRFFAERPEGSVSTLKIQRTQQEDSAVYLCASSLVLGELFFGEGSRLTVL.

The table lists this clone with a few counts. The rearrangement joins TRBV7-2 to TRBJ2-3; TRBD1 agrees at 8 bases. With 5 bases clipped from V and 3 bases from J, the junction kept 7 bases outside the gene matches. Looked up from germline, CDR1 is SGHTA and CDR2 is FQGNSA. This CDR3 region has 15 residues. The CDR3 sequence is CASSKWTGSTDTQYF. Written as DNA, the CDR3 is TGTGCCAGCAGCAAGTGGACAGGGTCAACAGATACGCAGTATTTT.

The chain combines TRBV2 with TRBJ2-1; possible D gene TRBD1, 6 bases. The CDR3 sequence is 15 residues long. V was pared by 4 bases and J by 5 bases, with 15 bases between. Germline CDR1 and CDR2: SNHLY and FYNNEI. The CDR3 reads CASSVMPGTNNEQFF. DNA for the CDR3: TGTGCCAGCAGTGTAATGCCAGGGACAAACAATGAGCAGTTCTTC.

V usage is TRBV28 and J usage is TRBJ2-1, with a tentative D call TRBD1 (6 bases). Trimming removed 2 bases at V and 10 bases at J, with 15 bases between. This CDR3 is 14 amino acids long. CDR1 is MDHEN, CDR2 SYDVKM, per germline. The CDR3 nucleotides are TGTGCCAGCAGTTTAGCAGAAACAGGGATGGAGCAGTTCTTC. Residues: CASSLAETGMEQFF.

The chain carries TRBV28 and TRBJ2-7; a weak D match, TRBD1 (6 bases). CDR1 is MDHEN and CDR2 is SYDVKM in the germline V gene. The CDR3 spans 13 residues. The V gene lost 11 bases and the J gene lost 2 bases, with 16 bases spanning the gap. Here the CDR3 DNA reads TGTGCCGGAGCATCGACAGGAACCTACGAGCAGTACTTC. Its protein is CAGASTGTYEQYF.

The count of this clone is one. The rearrangement uses TRBV7-6 and TRBJ2-7; no definite D call. Germline values: CDR1 SGHVS, CDR2 FNYEAQ. Trimming left V 1 base short and J 2 bases short, with 12 bases between. The CDR3 covers 15 residues. CDR3 sequence reads: CASSLGASSAYEQYF. CDR3 DNA sequence: TGTGCCAGCAGCTTAGGGGCCTCATCGGCCTACGAGCAGTACTTC.

The chain uses TRBV12-3 or TRBV12-4 and TRBJ1-2, with D unresolved. The CDR3 is 13 residues long. V was cut by 2 bases and J by 3 bases, with 7 bases left in between. The CDR3, as DNA: TGTGCCAGCAGTTTAAACGGGGACTATGGCTACACCTTC. Translating it yields CASSLNGDYGYTF.

This sequence joins TRBV6-5 and TRBJ2-5; TRBD2 agrees at 8 bases. CDR3 size: 15 residues. V trimming: 6 bases; J trimming: 4 bases; junction bases outside the gene matches: 10. CDR1 MNHEY and CDR2 SVGAGI come from the germline V gene. The CDR3 region has the DNA TGTGCCAGCAGGAGGGGGGAAGCGGGGGTAGAGACCCAGTACTTC. Translation gives CASRRGEAGVETQYF.

This clone appeared once. The chain joins TRBV27 to TRBJ1-5; D call uncertain. Germline V lookup: CDR1 MNHEY, CDR2 SMNVEV (reference sequence). The CDR3 extends over 14 amino acids. Trimming left V 2 bases short and J 0 bases short, with 5 bases between. The CDR3 coding sequence is TGTGCCAGCAGTTTACAGGATAGCAATCAGCCCCAGCATTTT. This gives the protein CASSLQDSNQPQHF.

The rearrangement uses TRBV2 and TRBJ1-2; D gene ambiguous. Deletions cut 9 bases from V and 0 bases from J, with 11 bases between. Germline V gives CDR1 SNHLY, CDR2 FYNNEI. The CDR3 has 13 residues. Here the CDR3 reads CASGVTANYGYTF. CDR3 nucleotides: TGTGCCAGTGGAGTCACTGCTAACTATGGCTACACCTTC.

To note about this clone: At one end the junction does not follow the germline gene, possibly because of a read error. The chain recombines TRBV10-1 with TRBJ1-1, with D possibly being TRBD1 (5 bases). The CDR3 sequence is 13 residues long. Germline V lookup: CDR1 WNHNN, CDR2 SYGVQD (reference sequence). As DNA, the CDR3 is TGCGCCAGCAGTAGCAGGGTGAACGCTGAAGCTTTCTTT. This sequence encodes CASSSRVNAEAFF.

This clone was observed at least ten times. V usage is TRBV6-6 and J usage is TRBJ2-2; 7 positions agree with TRBD1. Trimming cost V 2 bases and J 6 bases; bases outside gene matches: 9. The V gene's germline CDR1 is MNHNY and CDR2 SVGAGI (reference sequence). This CDR3 contains 16 residues. The CDR3 sequence: CASSYTTGDGPGELFF. The CDR3 coding sequence is TGTGCCAGCAGTTACACCACAGGGGATGGGCCCGGGGAGCTGTTTTTT.

This chain uses TRBV11-3 with TRBJ2-7, with a weak D call TRBD1 (5 bases). The CDR3 contains 14 residues. V was shortened by 5 bases and J by 4 bases, with 15 bases between the two germline ends. Per the germline V gene, CDR1 is SGHNT and CDR2 is YENEEA. This CDR3 is CASSRSQTAYEQYF. For the CDR3, the DNA is TGTGCCAGCAGCCGTTCTCAGACAGCTTACGAGCAGTACTTC.

This clone is a singleton in its sample. CDR3 loop: CASSLAPAGPRTEAFF. In DNA form, the CDR3 reads TGTGCCAGCAGCTTAGCGCCAGCGGGGCCGCGCACTGAAGCTTTCTTT. The J gene is TRBJ1-1, the V gene TRBV7-9; the D gene is possibly TRBD1 (5 bases). From germline, CDR1 is SEHNR and CDR2 FQNEAQ (reference sequence). This CDR3 has 16 residues. Trimming stripped 0 bases from V and 4 bases from J, with 15 bases between.

The chain couples TRBV7-2 to TRBJ2-4; weak D call: TRBD1 (5 bases). This CDR3 has 14 amino acids. Per germline, CDR1 SGHTA and CDR2 FQGNSA. With 1 base removed from V and 7 bases from J, the gap between germline ends came to 11 bases. DNA of the CDR3: TGTGCCAGCAGCTTAGATCCAGGGAAGAACATTCAGTACTTC. It codes for CASSLDPGKNIQYF.

The chain links TRBV5-4 to TRBJ2-1, with 11 bases matching TRBD1. V was pared by 4 bases and J by 9 bases, with 9 bases of the junction left unmatched. Per the germline V gene, CDR1 is SGHNT and CDR2 is YYREEE (reference sequence). The CDR3 runs to 15 residues. Here the CDR3 DNA reads TGTGCCAGCAGCCCAGGACAGGGGGCCTTGGGTGAGCAGTTCTTC. It codes for CASSPGQGALGEQFF.

The chain carries TRBV7-9 and TRBJ1-4, with D hard to call. This CDR3 spans 13 amino acids. Per germline, CDR1 SEHNR and CDR2 FQNEAQ (reference sequence). V shed 5 bases and J shed 6 bases, with 10 bases lying between them. CDR3 protein: CASSARSHEKLFF. The CDR3 DNA reads TGTGCCAGCAGCGCCCGCTCGCATGAAAAACTGTTTTTT.

This clone was counted between two and nine times. This chain uses TRBV27 with TRBJ2-5; TRBD1 matches at 7 bases. This CDR3 region has 16 residues. Germline V gene data show CDR1 as MNHEY and CDR2 as SMNVEV (reference sequence). V trimming: 2 bases; J trimming: 4 bases; junction bases outside the gene matches: 10. CDR3 sequence (DNA): TGTGCCAGCAGTTTACGGGGCAGGGGGTACGGAGAGACCCAGTACTTC. This encodes CASSLRGRGYGETQYF.

This chain uses TRBV19 with TRBJ2-5; D is possibly TRBD2 (5 bases). There are 12 residues in the CDR3. With 5 bases removed from V and 3 bases from J, the gap between germline ends came to 7 bases. Germline V CDR1 and CDR2: LNHDA, SQIVND (reference sequence). CDR3 in amino acids: CASSRGEETQYF. The CDR3 DNA reads TGTGCCAGTAGTCGGGGAGAAGAGACCCAGTACTTC.

A single count supports this clone. The chain has TRBV6-1 and TRBJ1-2; D perhaps matches TRBD1 (5 bases). This CDR3 is 14 amino acids long. Deletions cut 6 bases from V and 6 bases from J, with 17 bases between. From germline, CDR1 is MNHNS and CDR2 SASEGT. The CDR3, as DNA: TGTGCCAGCAGCCCCGTGAAGGGGTCTGATGGCTACACCTTC. The encoded protein is CASSPVKGSDGYTF.

V and J are TRBV28 and TRBJ1-4; 8 bases match TRBD1. J was trimmed by 3 bases and V by 6 bases; bases with no gene match: 3. The CDR3 length is 14 residues. Germline V gives CDR1 MDHEN, CDR2 SYDVKM. This CDR3 is CASSQGAANEKLFF. The CDR3 DNA is TGTGCCAGCAGCCAGGGGGCTGCTAATGAAAAACTGTTTTTT.

V gene TRBV7-2 combines with J gene TRBJ1-1; D is unclear. The CDR3 has 14 amino acids. Germline CDR1 and CDR2: SGHTA and FQGNSA. Trimming cost V 4 bases and J 4 bases, with 13 bases left between them. Here the CDR3 reads CASSWPTARTEAFF. The CDR3 DNA reads TGTGCCAGCAGCTGGCCTACCGCCCGCACTGAAGCTTTCTTT.

The rearrangement joins TRBV4-3 to TRBJ2-5, with 7 bases aligning to TRBD1. CDR1 LGHNA and CDR2 YSLEER come from the germline V gene. The CDR3 extends over 15 amino acids. Trimming cost V 1 base and J 1 base; bases outside gene matches: 3. The CDR3 here is CASSQVRDSQETQYF. CDR3 nucleotides: TGCGCCAGCAGCCAAGTAAGGGACAGCCAAGAGACCCAGTACTTC.